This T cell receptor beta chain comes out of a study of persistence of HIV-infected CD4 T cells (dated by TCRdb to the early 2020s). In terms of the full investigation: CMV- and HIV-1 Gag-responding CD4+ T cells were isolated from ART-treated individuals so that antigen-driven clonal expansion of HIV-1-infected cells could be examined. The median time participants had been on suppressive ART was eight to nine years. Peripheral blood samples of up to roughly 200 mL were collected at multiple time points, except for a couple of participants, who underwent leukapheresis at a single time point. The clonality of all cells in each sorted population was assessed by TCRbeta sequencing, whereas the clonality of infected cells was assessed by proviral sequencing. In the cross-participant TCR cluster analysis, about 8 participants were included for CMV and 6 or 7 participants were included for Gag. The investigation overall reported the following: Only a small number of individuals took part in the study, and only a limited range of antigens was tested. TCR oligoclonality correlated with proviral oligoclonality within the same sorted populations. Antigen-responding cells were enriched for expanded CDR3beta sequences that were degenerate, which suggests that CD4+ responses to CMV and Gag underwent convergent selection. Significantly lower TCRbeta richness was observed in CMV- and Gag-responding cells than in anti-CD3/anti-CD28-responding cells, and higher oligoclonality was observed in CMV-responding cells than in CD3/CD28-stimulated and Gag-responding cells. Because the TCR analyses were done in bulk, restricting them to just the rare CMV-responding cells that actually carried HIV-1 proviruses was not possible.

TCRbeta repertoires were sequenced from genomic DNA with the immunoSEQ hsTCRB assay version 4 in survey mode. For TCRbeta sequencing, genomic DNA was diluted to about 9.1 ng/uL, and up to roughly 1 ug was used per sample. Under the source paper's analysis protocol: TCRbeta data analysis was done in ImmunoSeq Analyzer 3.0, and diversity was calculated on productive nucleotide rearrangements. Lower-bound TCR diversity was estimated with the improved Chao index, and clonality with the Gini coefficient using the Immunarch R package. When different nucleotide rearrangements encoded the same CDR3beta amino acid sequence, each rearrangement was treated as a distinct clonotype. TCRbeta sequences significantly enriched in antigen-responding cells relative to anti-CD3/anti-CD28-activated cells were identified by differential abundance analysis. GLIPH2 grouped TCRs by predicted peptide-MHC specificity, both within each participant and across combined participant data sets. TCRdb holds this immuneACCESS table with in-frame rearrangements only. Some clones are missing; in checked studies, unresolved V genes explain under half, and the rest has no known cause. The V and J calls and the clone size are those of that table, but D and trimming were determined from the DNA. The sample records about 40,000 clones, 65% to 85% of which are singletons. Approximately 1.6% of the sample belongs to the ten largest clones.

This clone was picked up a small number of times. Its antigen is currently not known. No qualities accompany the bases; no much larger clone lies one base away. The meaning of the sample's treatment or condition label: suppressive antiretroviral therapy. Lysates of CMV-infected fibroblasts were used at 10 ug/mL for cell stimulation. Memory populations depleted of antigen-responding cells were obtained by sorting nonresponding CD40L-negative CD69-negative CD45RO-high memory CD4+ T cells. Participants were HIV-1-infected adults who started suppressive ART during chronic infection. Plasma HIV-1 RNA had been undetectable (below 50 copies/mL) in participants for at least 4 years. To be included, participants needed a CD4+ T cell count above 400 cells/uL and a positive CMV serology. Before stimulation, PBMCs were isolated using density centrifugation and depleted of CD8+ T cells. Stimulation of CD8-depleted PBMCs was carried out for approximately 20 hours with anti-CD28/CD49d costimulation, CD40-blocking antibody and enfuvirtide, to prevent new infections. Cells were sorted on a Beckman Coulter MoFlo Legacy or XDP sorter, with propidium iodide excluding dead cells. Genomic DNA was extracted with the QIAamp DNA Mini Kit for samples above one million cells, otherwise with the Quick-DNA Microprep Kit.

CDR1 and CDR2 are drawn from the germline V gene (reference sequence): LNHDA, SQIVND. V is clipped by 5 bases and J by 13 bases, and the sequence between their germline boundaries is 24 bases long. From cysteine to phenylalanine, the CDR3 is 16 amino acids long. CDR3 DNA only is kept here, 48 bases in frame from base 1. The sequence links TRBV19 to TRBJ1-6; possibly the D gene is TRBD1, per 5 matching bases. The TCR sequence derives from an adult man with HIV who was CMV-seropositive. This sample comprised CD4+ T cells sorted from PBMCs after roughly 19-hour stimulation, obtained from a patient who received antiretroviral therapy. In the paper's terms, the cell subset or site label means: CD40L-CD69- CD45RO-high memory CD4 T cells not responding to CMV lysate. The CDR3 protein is CASSGWTPLQLSPLHF. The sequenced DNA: TGTGCCAGTAGTGGATGGACACCCCTACAATTATCGCCCCTCCACTTT.